The clone carrying this T cell receptor (beta chain) showed up many times. Its specificity is unknown. The germline gene is not matched at one end of the junction; a read error may be the cause. From the 5' RACE reads, TCRdb called clonotypes with MiXCR, one entry per CDR3 protein. This table has about 360,000 distinct CDR3 sequences, roughly 6.2% appearing once. This specimen belongs to a study of T cells after yellow fever vaccination. Study in general: In the case of low-cell-number fractions, SMART-Seq v4 Ultra Low Input was used for preparation.

Overall study findings and caveats: The bulk population could contribute abundant contaminating clonotypes to FACS-sorted repertoires. Reappearance after the booster was observed for most primary-vaccination clones (96% CD4, over 70% CD8).

This TCR came from a man under 40 who received the YFV17D yellow fever vaccine. Here the sequenced sample was PBMCs, taken 5 days after the yellow fever booster vaccination.

The DNA of the CDR3 is TGTGCCAGCAGCTTAGGGGCGGTCCAAGAGACCCAGTACTTC. Translated, it gives CASSLGAVQETQYF. The chain is built from TRBV5-1 and TRBJ2-5; D perhaps matches TRBD1 (5 bases). The germline gives CDR1 SGHRS, CDR2 YFSETQ. CDR3 length equals 14 residues.